What follows are 7 T cell receptor beta chains derived from one specimen sequenced in a study of Ad26.COV2.S vaccination and SARS-CoV-2 variants. The protocol was immunoSEQ multiplex PCR, while the TCRdb copy is restricted to in-frame clones and leaves out a portion. The top ten hold over 1.3% of the sample, which has hundreds of thousands of clones, roughly nine tenths seen once. Treatment specified: some 19 received Ad26.COV2.S at low or high dose, single or two shots; about 5 received placebo; per-sample allocation not given. On day 63 after the first injection, vaccine and placebo recipients gave samples. The source material was peripheral blood, sampled in a trial of Ad26.COV2.S vaccine versus placebo. The receptor set was obtained from a person aged 18-65 years who received the Ad26.COV2.S COVID-19 vaccine or a placebo.

The CDR3 DNA reads TGTGCCAGTAGTACCTACACGGCCGAAGCTTTCTTT. Translation: CASSTYTAEAFF. The chain links TRBV19 to TRBJ1-1; no firm D call. From germline, CDR1 is LNHDA and CDR2 SQIVND (reference sequence). V was cut by 4 bases and J by 8 bases, with 11 bases left in between. The CDR3 extends over 12 amino acids.

This clone showed up just once. The genes are TRBV18 and TRBJ1-1, with 9 bases lining up with TRBD1. CDR1 is KGHSH and CDR2 is LQKENI in the germline V gene. The CDR3 extends over 15 amino acids. Unmatched junction bases numbered 4, after V lost 1 base and J lost 4 bases. In nucleotides, the CDR3 is TGTGCCAGCTCACCACGTACAGGGGGCTTCACTGAAGCTTTCTTT. This translates into CASSPRTGGFTEAFF. Complete variable domain (other parts from reference TRBV18 and TRBJ1-1): NAGVMQNPRHLVRRRGQEARLRCSPMKGHSHVYWYRQLPEEGLKFMVYLQKENIIDESGMPKERFSAEFPKEGPSILRIQQVVRGDSAAYFCASSPRTGGFTEAFFGQGTRLTVV.

This chain uses TRBV30 with TRBJ2-2; possible D gene TRBD2, 5 bases. The CDR3 is 13 residues long. V gave up 5 bases and J gave up 4 bases, with 11 bases separating them. CDR1 and CDR2 from the germline V gene are GTSNPN and SVGIG (reference sequence). The CDR3 bases are TGTGCCTGGGGGGAGACGGGCACCGGGGAGCTGTTTTTT. This gives the protein CAWGETGTGELFF. Together with reference TRBV30 and TRBJ2-2, the CDR3 gives the full variable domain: SQTIHQWPATLVQPVGSPLSLECTVEGTSNPNLYWYRQAAGRGLQLLFYSVGIGQISSEVPQNLSASRPQDRQFILSSKKLLLSDSGFYLCAWGETGTGELFFGEGSRLTVL.

The chain is built from TRBV19 and TRBJ2-3, with D perhaps matching TRBD1 (6 bases). The CDR3 length is 13 residues. The V end lost 1 base, the J end lost 7 bases, and 9 bases lay between the germline ends. From germline, CDR1 is LNHDA and CDR2 SQIVND (reference sequence). CDR3 DNA: TGTGCCAGTAGTATAGGGGACACCTATACGCAGTATTTT. The encoded protein is CASSIGDTYTQYF.

The rearrangement links TRBV7-9 to TRBJ1-6, with 10 bases matching TRBD1. Unmatched junction bases numbered 8, after V lost 5 bases and J lost 7 bases. The CDR3 is 16 residues long. Germline CDR1 SEHNR, CDR2 FQNEAQ (reference sequence). CDR3: CASSALGQGENSPLHF. The CDR3 DNA follows: TGTGCCAGCAGCGCCCTCGGACAGGGGGAAAATTCACCCCTCCACTTT.

The CDR3 loop is CASSLGDSGQQFF. CDR3 sequence (DNA): TGTGCCAGCAGCTTAGGTGACTCGGGGCAGCAGTTCTTC. The chain carries TRBV7-2 and TRBJ2-1; possibly TRBD1 or TRBD2 for D (5 bases each). This CDR3 has 13 amino acids. Germline CDR1 SGHTA, CDR2 FQGNSA. Trimming took off 1 base at V and 11 bases at J, with 12 bases between the two ends.

This clone occurred a few times. V and J are TRBV6-1 and TRBJ2-3; 10 bases are a match to TRBD2. The length of the CDR3 is 15 residues. The V gene's germline CDR1 is MNHNS and CDR2 SASEGT. Trimming at V came to 2 bases and at J to 7 bases, leaving 6 bases not matched to a gene. The CDR3 region has the DNA TGTGCCAGCAGTGAACTAGCGGGAGTAGTACATACGCAGTATTTT. Translating it yields CASSELAGVVHTQYF.